The sequence of this TCR beta chain was determined in a study of control samples from healthy donors and cancer patients. Looked up from germline, CDR1 is GTSNPN and CDR2 is SVGIG (reference sequence). V was clipped by 5 bases and J by 2 bases, with 3 bases between them. The CDR3 sequence is 10 residues long. Only in-frame clones appear in the TCRdb table, and some are missing; sequencing was by immunoSEQ multiplex PCR. Of around 94,000 clones listed, 92% were seen once; the top ten hold 2% to 3%. This TCR derives from a woman aged 18-35 years in good health. Specimen: blood. The chain uses TRBV30 and TRBJ2-5, with D unclear. The CDR3, as DNA: TGTGCCTGGGTTCAAGAGACCCAGTACTTC. Translated, it gives CAWVQETQYF.